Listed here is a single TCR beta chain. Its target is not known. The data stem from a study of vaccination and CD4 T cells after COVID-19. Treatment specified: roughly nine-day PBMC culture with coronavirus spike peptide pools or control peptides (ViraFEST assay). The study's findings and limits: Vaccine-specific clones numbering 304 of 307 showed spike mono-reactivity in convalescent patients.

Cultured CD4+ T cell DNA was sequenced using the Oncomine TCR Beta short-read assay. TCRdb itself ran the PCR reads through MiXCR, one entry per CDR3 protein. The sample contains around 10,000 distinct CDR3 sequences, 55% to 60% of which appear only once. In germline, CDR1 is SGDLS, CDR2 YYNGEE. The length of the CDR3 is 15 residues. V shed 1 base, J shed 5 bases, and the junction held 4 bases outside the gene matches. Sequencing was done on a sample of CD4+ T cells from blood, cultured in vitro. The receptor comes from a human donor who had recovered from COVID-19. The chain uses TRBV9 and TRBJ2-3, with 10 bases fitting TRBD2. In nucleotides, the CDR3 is TGTGCCAGCAGCGTACGAACTAGCGGGGTAGATACGCAGTATTTT. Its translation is CASSVRTSGVDTQYF.